This T cell receptor beta chain is drawn from a study of identical twins. Study-level results: Findings came from cross-sectional statistics, without long-term follow-up of donors. Whereas memory repertoires showed no such difference, abundant cord blood beta clonotypes carried fewer insertions.

Comment on this clonotype: No antigen is known for it.

A universal primer binding site was introduced by template switching. The final cDNA contained unique molecular identifiers. Each CDR3 protein is one row after TCRdb ran MiXCR on the 5' RACE reads. The data contain 450,000 or so distinct CDR3 sequences, 12% to 15% of them singletons. V lost 6 bases and J lost 5; bases outside the gene matches: 11. CDR3 size: 15 residues. The germline V gene has CDR1 SGHTA and CDR2 FQGNSA. This same sample was also part of a study on yellow fever vaccine responses in identical twins. As that report states: In identical twins, vaccine T cell responses appeared partly shared and partly individual.

The specimen was CD4+ T cells sorted from blood. V and J are TRBV7-2 and TRBJ2-3; 7 nucleotides agree with TRBD2. The sequence was obtained from a woman aged 18-29 years in good health. The CDR3 loop is CASSRVGTTEDTQYF. The CDR3 DNA reads as TGTGCCAGCAGTCGCGTCGGGACTACCGAAGATACGCAGTATTTT.